This TCR beta chain was identified in a study of T-cell memory formation after mild COVID-19. TCRdb analysed the 5' RACE reads with MiXCR anew, one entry per CDR3 protein. The table has around 200,000 distinct CDR3 sequences, around 9.5% seen once. The sequencing input was PBMCs or a T cell subset sorted from them (not recorded which). This TCR came from a man between 18 and 35 years old who had mild COVID-19 (a few samples of this study predate the infection). Cell type and time point are not known.

The CDR3: CASSRGSGNNQPQHF. CDR3 DNA: TGTGCCAGCAGCAGAGGATCCGGGAACAATCAGCCCCAGCATTTT. This chain uses TRBV5-6 with TRBJ1-5, with D unclear. Germline V gene lookup returns CDR1 SGHDT and CDR2 YYEEEE. Trimming cost V 4 bases and J 3 bases, with 14 bases left between them. CDR3 length equals 15 residues.